These T cell receptor beta chains were read from a single sample in a study of blood T cell repertoires in COVID-19. Only in-frame clones appear in the TCRdb table, and some are missing; sequencing was by immunoSEQ multiplex PCR. Counted here are roughly 67,000 clones, roughly 85% occurring once; the ten biggest clones make up approximately 25%. Sample: peripheral blood. These receptors all come from a man aged 50-59 years with acute or convalescent COVID-19. Both conserved end residues are part of each CDR3. The order of the fields is J gene, V gene, D gene, CDR3 DNA, CDR3 protein. D genes are given only for firm matches.

j_call: TRBJ2-7; v_call: TRBV5-6; d_call: NA; cdr3_nt: TGTGCCAGCAGCTCAGCCGCCGTTTCGGGGGCCTACGAGCAGTACTTC; cdr3_aa: CASSSAAVSGAYEQYF
j_call: TRBJ2-5; v_call: TRBV7-8; d_call: TRBD2; cdr3_nt: TGTGCCAGCAGCTTCGCGGGGGGGCCACAGACCCAGTACTTC; cdr3_aa: CASSFAGGPQTQYF
j_call: TRBJ1-2; v_call: TRBV5-1; d_call: TRBD1; cdr3_nt: TGCGCCAGCAGCCTAGATGGACAGGGCTTAATAGAGGGCTATGGCTACACCTTC; cdr3_aa: CASSLDGQGLIEGYGYTF
j_call: TRBJ2-1; v_call: TRBV9; d_call: TRBD2; cdr3_nt: TGTGCCAGCAGCGTCGGGAGGATGAATGAGCAGTTCTTC; cdr3_aa: CASSVGRMNEQFF
j_call: TRBJ2-1; v_call: TRBV4-2; d_call: NA; cdr3_nt: TGTGCCAGCAGCCAAGGGGCTGGGTATGAGCAGTTCTTC; cdr3_aa: CASSQGAGYEQFF
j_call: TRBJ2-3; v_call: TRBV6-1; d_call: TRBD2; cdr3_nt: TGTGCCTGCCGTGGGCTCCAGGGACTTGCGGGGGGGCGGGGCACAGATACGCAGTATTTT; cdr3_aa: CACRGLQGLAGGRGTDTQYF
j_call: TRBJ2-2; v_call: TRBV25-1; d_call: TRBD1; cdr3_nt: TGTGCCAGCAGGCCGACAGGGGGCAACACCGGGGAGCTGTTTTTT; cdr3_aa: CASRPTGGNTGELFF
j_call: TRBJ2-5; v_call: TRBV18; d_call: NA; cdr3_nt: TGTGCCAGCTCACCTCCCCCCCTTCAAGAGACCCAGTACTTC; cdr3_aa: CASSPPPLQETQYF
j_call: TRBJ2-5; v_call: TRBV3-1/TRBV3-2; d_call: TRBD2; cdr3_nt: TGTGCCAGCAGCCCCGGGGTAGCGGGATATGGGGAGACCCAGTACTTC; cdr3_aa: CASSPGVAGYGETQYF
j_call: TRBJ2-2; v_call: TRBV30; d_call: TRBD2; cdr3_nt: TGTGCCTGGAGAACTAGCGGGTCCACCGGGGAGCTGTTTTTT; cdr3_aa: CAWRTSGSTGELFF
j_call: TRBJ2-3; v_call: TRBV5-6; d_call: NA; cdr3_nt: TGTGCCAGCAGCTTGTGGGCTGCGACAGATACGCAGTATTTT; cdr3_aa: CASSLWAATDTQYF
j_call: TRBJ1-1; v_call: TRBV3-1/TRBV3-2; d_call: NA; cdr3_nt: TGTGCCAGCAGCCAACCCCAGAAGGGGACTGAAGCTTTCTTT; cdr3_aa: CASSQPQKGTEAFF
j_call: TRBJ2-3; v_call: TRBV7-9; d_call: TRBD2; cdr3_nt: TGTGCCAGCAGCTTACGGACTAGCGGGGAAGGGGATACGCAGTATTTT; cdr3_aa: CASSLRTSGEGDTQYF
j_call: TRBJ2-5; v_call: TRBV27; d_call: NA; cdr3_nt: TGTGCCAGCAGGGGGGGTGTCGGGTTCCAAGAGACCCAGTACTTC; cdr3_aa: CASRGGVGFQETQYF
j_call: TRBJ1-4; v_call: TRBV5-1; d_call: NA; cdr3_nt: TGCGCCAGCAGCTTGGGCCCTTCGGGGGACGGGGAAAAACTGTTTTTT; cdr3_aa: CASSLGPSGDGEKLFF
j_call: TRBJ2-7; v_call: TRBV10-1; d_call: NA; cdr3_nt: TGCGCCAGCAGTCCCGACAGAGGTCCCTACGAGCAGTACTTC; cdr3_aa: CASSPDRGPYEQYF